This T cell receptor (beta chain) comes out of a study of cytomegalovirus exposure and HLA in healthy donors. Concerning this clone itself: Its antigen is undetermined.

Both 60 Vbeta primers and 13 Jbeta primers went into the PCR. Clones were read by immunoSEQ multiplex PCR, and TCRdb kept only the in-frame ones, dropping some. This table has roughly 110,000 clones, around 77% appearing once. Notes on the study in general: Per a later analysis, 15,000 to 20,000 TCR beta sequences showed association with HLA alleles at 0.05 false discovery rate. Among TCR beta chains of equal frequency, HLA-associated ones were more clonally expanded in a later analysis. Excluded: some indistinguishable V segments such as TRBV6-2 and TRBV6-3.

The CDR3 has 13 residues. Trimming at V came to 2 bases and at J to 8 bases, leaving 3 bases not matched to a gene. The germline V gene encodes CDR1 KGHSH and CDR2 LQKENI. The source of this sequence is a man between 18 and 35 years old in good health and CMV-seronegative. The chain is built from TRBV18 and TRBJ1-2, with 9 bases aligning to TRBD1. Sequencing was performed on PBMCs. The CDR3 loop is CASSPWTGEGYTF. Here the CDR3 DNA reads TGTGCCAGCTCACCATGGACAGGGGAAGGCTACACCTTC.